Included here is one T cell receptor beta chain sequence, with context. The sample comes from a study of T cell changes during pregnancy in multiple sclerosis. Sequencing was performed with immunoSEQ multiplex PCR; in TCRdb, only in-frame clones are kept and a portion is missing. The repertoire has 60,000 to 90,000 clones, around nine tenths of them found once; the top ten carry approximately 2%. Trimming took 3 bases from V and 7 from J, leaving 15 bases between them. Germline CDR1 and CDR2: SGHVS and FNYEAQ. CDR3 length: 15 residues. This TCR derives from a female donor with multiple sclerosis, enrolled in a pregnancy study. The chain uses TRBV7-6 and TRBJ2-2, with TRBD2 as a possible D gene (5 bases). This specimen consisted of peripheral blood, obtained before pregnancy. CDR3 bases: TGTGCCAGCAGCTTCCAGACCCTTCGGGGCGGGGAGCTGTTTTTT. It translates to CASSFQTLRGGELFF. The whole variable domain, filled in from reference TRBV7-6 and TRBJ2-2, reads GAGVSQSPRYKVTKRGQDVALRCDPISGHVSLYWYRQALGQGPEFLTYFNYEAQQDKSGLPNDRFSAERPEGSISTLTIQRTEQRDSAMYRCASSFQTLRGGELFFGEGSRLTVL.